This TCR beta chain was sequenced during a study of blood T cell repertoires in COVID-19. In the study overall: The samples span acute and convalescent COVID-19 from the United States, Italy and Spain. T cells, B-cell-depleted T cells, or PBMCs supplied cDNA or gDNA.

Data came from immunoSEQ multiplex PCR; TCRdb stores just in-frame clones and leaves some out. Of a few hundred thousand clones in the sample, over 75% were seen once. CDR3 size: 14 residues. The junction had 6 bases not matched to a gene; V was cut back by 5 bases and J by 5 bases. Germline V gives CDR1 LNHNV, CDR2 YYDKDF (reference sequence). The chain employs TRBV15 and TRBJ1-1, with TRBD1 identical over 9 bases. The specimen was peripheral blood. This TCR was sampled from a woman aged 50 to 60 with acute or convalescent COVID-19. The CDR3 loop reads CATSRPTGGTEAFF. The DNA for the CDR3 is TGTGCCACCAGCCGACCGACAGGGGGGACTGAAGCTTTCTTT.